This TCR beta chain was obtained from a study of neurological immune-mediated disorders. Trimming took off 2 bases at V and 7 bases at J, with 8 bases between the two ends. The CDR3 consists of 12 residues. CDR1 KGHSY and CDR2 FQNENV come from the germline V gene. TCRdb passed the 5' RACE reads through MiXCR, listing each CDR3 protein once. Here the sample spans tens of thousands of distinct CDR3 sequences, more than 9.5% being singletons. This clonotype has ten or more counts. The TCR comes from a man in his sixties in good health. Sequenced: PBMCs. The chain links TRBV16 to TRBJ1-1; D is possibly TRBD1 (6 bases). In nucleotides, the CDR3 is TGTGCCAGCAGCCAAGAGGGGGATGAAGCTTTCTTT. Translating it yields CASSQEGDEAFF.